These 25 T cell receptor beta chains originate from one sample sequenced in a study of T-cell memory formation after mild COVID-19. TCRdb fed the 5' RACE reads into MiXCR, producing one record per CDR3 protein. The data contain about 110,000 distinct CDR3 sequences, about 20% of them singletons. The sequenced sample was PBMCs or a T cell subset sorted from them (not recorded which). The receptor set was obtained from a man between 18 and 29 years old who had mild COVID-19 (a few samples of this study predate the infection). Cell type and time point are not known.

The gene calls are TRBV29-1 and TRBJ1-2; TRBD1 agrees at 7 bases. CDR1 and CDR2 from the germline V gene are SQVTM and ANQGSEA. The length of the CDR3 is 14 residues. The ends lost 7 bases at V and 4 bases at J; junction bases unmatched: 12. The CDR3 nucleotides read TGCAGCGCTTTTACAGGGGCACTGGCCTATGGCTACACCTTC. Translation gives CSAFTGALAYGYTF.

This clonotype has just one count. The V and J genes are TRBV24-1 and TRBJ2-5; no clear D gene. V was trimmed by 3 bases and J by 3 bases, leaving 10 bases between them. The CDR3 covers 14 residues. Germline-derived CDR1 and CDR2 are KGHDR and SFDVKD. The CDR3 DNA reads TGTGCCACCAGTGATCTTCGAGAGAAAGAGACCCAGTACTTC. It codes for CATSDLREKETQYF.

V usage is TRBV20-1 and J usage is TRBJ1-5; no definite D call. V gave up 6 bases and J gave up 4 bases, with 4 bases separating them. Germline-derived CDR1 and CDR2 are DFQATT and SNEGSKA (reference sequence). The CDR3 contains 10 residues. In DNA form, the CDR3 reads TGCAGTGCGAGTAATCAGCCCCAGCATTTT. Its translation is CSASNQPQHF.

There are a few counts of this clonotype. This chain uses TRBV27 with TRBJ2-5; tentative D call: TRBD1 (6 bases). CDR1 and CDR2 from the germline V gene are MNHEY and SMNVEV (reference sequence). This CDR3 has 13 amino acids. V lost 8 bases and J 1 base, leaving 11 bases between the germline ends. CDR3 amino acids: CASHGQRQETQYF. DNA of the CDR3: TGTGCCAGCCACGGACAGCGCCAAGAGACCCAGTACTTC.

CDR3 protein: CASSSQTLTDTQYF. The CDR3 DNA reads TGCGCCAGCAGCTCACAGACCCTCACAGATACGCAGTATTTT. The chain has TRBV5-1 and TRBJ2-3, with D uncertain. Germline-derived CDR1 and CDR2 are SGHRS and YFSETQ. Trimming cost V 3 bases and J 2 bases, with 10 bases left between them. This CDR3 has 14 amino acids.

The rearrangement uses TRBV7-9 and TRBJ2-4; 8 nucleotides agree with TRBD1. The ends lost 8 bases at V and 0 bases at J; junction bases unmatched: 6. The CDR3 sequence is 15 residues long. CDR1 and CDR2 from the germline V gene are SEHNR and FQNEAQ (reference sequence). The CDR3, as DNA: TGTGCCAGCGGACAGGGCAATTTAGCCAAAAACATTCAGTACTTC. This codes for CASGQGNLAKNIQYF.

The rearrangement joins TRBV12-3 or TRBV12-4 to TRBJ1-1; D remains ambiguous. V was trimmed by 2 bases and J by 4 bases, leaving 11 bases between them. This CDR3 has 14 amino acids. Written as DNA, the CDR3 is TGTGCCAGCAGTTTAAGCGACCTACGCACTGAAGCTTTCTTT. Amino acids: CASSLSDLRTEAFF.

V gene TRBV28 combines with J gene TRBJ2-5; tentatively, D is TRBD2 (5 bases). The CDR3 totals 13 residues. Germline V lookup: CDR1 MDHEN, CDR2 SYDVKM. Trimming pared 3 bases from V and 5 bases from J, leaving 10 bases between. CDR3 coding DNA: TGTGCCAGCAGTTTTGAGGGTTGGGAGACCCAGTACTTC. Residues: CASSFEGWETQYF.

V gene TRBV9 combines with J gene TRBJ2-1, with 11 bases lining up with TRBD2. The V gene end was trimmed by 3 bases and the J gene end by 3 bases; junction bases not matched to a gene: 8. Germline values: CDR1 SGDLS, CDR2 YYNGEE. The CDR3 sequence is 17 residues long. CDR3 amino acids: CASSGNPSGGFYNEQFF. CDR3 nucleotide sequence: TGTGCCAGCAGCGGAAACCCTAGCGGGGGGTTCTACAATGAGCAGTTCTTC. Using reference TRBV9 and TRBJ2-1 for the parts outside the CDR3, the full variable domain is DSGVTQTPKHLITATGQRVTLRCSPRSGDLSVYWYQQSLDQGLQFLIQYYNGEERAKGNILERFSAQQFPDLHSELNLSSLELGDSALYFCASSGNPSGGFYNEQFFGPGTRLTVL.

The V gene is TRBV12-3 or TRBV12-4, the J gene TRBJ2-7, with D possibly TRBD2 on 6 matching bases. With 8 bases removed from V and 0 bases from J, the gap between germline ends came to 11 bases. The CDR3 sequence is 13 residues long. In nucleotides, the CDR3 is TGTGCCAGCGCGGGAAGTCTCTCCTACGAGCAGTACGTC. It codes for CASAGSLSYEQYV.

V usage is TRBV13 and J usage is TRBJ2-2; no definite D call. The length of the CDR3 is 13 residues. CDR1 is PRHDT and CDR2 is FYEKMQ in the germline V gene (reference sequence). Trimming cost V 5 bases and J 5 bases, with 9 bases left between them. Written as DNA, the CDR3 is TGTGCCAGCAGCCTATCCAGAACCGGGGAGCTGTTTTTT. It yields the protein CASSLSRTGELFF.

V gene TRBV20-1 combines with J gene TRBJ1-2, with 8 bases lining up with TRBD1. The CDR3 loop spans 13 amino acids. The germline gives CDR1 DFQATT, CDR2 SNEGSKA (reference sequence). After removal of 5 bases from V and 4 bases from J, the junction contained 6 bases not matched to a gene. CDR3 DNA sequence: TGCAGTGCTCATAAGACAGGGGCCTATGGCTACACCTTC. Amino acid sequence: CSAHKTGAYGYTF.

As DNA, the CDR3 is TGTGCCAGCAGTGCCGGGACAGGCCCCTCTGGAAACACCATATATTTT. This gives the protein CASSAGTGPSGNTIYF. The chain has TRBV6-2 or TRBV6-3 and TRBJ1-3; TRBD1 aligns across 8 bases. This CDR3 has 16 residues. V lost 5 bases, J lost 0 bases, and 6 bases stayed unmatched. Germline values: CDR1 MNHEY, CDR2 SVGEGT.

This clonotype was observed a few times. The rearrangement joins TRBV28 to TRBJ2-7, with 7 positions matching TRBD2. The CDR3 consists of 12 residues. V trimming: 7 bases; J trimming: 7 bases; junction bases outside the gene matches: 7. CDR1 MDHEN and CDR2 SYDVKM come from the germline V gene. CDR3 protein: CASIGGGVEQYF. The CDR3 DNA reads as TGTGCCAGCATTGGGGGAGGGGTTGAGCAGTACTTC.

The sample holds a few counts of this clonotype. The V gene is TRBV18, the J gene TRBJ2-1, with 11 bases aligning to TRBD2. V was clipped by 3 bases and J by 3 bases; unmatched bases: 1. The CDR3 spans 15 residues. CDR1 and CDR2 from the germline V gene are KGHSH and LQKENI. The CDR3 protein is CASSPSGGGYNEQFF. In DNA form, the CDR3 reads TGTGCCAGCTCACCTAGCGGGGGGGGCTACAATGAGCAGTTCTTC.

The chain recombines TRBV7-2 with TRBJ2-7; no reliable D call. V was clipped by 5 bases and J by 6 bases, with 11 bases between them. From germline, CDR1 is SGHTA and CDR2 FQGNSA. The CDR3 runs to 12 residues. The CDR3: CASSNAVFEQYF. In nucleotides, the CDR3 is TGTGCCAGCAGCAACGCGGTATTCGAGCAGTACTTC.

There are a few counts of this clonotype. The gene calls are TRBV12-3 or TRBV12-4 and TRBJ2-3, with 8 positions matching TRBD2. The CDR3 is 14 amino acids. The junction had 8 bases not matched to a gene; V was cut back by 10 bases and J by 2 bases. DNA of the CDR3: TGTGCCATAGGCGAGCGGGGGCTCACAGATACGCAGTATTTT. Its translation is CAIGERGLTDTQYF.

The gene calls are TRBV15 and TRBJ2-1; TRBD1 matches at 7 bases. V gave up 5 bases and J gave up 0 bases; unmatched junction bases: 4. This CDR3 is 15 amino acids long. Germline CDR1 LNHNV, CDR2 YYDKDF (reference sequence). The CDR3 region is CATSVQGSSYNEQFF. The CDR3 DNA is TGTGCCACCAGCGTACAGGGGAGCTCCTACAATGAGCAGTTCTTC.

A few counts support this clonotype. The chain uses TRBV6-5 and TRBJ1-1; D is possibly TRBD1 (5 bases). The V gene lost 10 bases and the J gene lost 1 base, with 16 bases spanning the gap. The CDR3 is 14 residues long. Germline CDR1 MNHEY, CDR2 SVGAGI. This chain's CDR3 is CATARRTGNTEAFF. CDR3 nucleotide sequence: TGTGCCACCGCCAGGCGTACAGGGAACACTGAAGCTTTCTTT.

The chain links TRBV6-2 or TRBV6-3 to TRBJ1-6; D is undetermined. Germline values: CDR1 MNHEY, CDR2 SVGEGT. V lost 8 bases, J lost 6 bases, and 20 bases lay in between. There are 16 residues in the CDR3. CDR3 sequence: CASSASWEVGNSPLHF. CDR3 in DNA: TGTGCCAGCTCGGCTTCGTGGGAAGTTGGTAATTCACCCCTCCACTTT.

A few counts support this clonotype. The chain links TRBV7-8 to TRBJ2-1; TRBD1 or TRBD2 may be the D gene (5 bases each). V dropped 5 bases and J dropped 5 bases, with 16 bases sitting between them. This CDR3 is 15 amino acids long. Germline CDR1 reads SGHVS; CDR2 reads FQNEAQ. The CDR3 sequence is CASSIGDATDNEQFF. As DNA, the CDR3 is TGTGCCAGCAGCATAGGGGACGCCACGGACAATGAGCAGTTCTTC.

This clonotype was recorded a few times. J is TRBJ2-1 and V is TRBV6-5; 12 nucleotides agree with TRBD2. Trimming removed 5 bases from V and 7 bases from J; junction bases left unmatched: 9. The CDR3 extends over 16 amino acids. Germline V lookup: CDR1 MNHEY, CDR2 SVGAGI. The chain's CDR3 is CASSPSSGGALNEQFF. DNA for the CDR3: TGTGCCAGCAGTCCCTCTAGCGGGGGGGCCCTGAATGAGCAGTTCTTC.

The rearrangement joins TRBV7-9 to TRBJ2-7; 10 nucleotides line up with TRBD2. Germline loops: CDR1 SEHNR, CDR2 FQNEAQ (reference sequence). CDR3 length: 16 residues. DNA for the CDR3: TGTGCCAGCAGCTCCAGTCTAGCGGGGGCCGCCTACGAGAAGTACGTC. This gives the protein CASSSSLAGAAYEKYV.

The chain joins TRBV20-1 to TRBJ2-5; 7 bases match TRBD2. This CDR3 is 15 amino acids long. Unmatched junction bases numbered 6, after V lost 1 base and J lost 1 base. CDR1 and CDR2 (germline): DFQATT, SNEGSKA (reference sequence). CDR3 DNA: TGCAGTGCTAGAGCGGGCAGCGGGGCCCAAGAGACCCAGTACTTC. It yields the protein CSARAGSGAQETQYF.

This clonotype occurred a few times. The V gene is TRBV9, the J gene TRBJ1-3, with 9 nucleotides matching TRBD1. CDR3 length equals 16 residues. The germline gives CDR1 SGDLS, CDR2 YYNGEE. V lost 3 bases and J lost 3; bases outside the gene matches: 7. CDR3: CASSGTGGKSGNTIYF. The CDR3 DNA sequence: TGTGCCAGCAGCGGAACAGGGGGCAAAAGTGGAAACACCATATATTTT.